The subject of this entry is one T cell receptor (beta chain). The CDR3 contains 18 residues. Germline values: CDR1 LGHNA, CDR2 YSLEER. The V gene end was trimmed by 5 bases and the J gene end by 5 bases; junction bases not matched to a gene: 11. Profiled with immunoSEQ multiplex PCR; TCRdb holds only in-frame clones, not every one. The data hold about 200,000 clones, with approximately 90% observed a single time. The sample comes from a study of blood T cell repertoires in COVID-19. V usage is TRBV4-3 and J usage is TRBJ1-6, with 11 nucleotides matching TRBD1. The sequenced sample was peripheral blood. This receptor was taken from a woman between 45 and 60 years old with COVID-19, enrolled during active disease. The CDR3 bases are TGCGCCAGCAGCTCCGGGACAGGGGGATCAATTAATAATTCACCCCTCCACTTT. Translation: CASSSGTGGSINNSPLHF.